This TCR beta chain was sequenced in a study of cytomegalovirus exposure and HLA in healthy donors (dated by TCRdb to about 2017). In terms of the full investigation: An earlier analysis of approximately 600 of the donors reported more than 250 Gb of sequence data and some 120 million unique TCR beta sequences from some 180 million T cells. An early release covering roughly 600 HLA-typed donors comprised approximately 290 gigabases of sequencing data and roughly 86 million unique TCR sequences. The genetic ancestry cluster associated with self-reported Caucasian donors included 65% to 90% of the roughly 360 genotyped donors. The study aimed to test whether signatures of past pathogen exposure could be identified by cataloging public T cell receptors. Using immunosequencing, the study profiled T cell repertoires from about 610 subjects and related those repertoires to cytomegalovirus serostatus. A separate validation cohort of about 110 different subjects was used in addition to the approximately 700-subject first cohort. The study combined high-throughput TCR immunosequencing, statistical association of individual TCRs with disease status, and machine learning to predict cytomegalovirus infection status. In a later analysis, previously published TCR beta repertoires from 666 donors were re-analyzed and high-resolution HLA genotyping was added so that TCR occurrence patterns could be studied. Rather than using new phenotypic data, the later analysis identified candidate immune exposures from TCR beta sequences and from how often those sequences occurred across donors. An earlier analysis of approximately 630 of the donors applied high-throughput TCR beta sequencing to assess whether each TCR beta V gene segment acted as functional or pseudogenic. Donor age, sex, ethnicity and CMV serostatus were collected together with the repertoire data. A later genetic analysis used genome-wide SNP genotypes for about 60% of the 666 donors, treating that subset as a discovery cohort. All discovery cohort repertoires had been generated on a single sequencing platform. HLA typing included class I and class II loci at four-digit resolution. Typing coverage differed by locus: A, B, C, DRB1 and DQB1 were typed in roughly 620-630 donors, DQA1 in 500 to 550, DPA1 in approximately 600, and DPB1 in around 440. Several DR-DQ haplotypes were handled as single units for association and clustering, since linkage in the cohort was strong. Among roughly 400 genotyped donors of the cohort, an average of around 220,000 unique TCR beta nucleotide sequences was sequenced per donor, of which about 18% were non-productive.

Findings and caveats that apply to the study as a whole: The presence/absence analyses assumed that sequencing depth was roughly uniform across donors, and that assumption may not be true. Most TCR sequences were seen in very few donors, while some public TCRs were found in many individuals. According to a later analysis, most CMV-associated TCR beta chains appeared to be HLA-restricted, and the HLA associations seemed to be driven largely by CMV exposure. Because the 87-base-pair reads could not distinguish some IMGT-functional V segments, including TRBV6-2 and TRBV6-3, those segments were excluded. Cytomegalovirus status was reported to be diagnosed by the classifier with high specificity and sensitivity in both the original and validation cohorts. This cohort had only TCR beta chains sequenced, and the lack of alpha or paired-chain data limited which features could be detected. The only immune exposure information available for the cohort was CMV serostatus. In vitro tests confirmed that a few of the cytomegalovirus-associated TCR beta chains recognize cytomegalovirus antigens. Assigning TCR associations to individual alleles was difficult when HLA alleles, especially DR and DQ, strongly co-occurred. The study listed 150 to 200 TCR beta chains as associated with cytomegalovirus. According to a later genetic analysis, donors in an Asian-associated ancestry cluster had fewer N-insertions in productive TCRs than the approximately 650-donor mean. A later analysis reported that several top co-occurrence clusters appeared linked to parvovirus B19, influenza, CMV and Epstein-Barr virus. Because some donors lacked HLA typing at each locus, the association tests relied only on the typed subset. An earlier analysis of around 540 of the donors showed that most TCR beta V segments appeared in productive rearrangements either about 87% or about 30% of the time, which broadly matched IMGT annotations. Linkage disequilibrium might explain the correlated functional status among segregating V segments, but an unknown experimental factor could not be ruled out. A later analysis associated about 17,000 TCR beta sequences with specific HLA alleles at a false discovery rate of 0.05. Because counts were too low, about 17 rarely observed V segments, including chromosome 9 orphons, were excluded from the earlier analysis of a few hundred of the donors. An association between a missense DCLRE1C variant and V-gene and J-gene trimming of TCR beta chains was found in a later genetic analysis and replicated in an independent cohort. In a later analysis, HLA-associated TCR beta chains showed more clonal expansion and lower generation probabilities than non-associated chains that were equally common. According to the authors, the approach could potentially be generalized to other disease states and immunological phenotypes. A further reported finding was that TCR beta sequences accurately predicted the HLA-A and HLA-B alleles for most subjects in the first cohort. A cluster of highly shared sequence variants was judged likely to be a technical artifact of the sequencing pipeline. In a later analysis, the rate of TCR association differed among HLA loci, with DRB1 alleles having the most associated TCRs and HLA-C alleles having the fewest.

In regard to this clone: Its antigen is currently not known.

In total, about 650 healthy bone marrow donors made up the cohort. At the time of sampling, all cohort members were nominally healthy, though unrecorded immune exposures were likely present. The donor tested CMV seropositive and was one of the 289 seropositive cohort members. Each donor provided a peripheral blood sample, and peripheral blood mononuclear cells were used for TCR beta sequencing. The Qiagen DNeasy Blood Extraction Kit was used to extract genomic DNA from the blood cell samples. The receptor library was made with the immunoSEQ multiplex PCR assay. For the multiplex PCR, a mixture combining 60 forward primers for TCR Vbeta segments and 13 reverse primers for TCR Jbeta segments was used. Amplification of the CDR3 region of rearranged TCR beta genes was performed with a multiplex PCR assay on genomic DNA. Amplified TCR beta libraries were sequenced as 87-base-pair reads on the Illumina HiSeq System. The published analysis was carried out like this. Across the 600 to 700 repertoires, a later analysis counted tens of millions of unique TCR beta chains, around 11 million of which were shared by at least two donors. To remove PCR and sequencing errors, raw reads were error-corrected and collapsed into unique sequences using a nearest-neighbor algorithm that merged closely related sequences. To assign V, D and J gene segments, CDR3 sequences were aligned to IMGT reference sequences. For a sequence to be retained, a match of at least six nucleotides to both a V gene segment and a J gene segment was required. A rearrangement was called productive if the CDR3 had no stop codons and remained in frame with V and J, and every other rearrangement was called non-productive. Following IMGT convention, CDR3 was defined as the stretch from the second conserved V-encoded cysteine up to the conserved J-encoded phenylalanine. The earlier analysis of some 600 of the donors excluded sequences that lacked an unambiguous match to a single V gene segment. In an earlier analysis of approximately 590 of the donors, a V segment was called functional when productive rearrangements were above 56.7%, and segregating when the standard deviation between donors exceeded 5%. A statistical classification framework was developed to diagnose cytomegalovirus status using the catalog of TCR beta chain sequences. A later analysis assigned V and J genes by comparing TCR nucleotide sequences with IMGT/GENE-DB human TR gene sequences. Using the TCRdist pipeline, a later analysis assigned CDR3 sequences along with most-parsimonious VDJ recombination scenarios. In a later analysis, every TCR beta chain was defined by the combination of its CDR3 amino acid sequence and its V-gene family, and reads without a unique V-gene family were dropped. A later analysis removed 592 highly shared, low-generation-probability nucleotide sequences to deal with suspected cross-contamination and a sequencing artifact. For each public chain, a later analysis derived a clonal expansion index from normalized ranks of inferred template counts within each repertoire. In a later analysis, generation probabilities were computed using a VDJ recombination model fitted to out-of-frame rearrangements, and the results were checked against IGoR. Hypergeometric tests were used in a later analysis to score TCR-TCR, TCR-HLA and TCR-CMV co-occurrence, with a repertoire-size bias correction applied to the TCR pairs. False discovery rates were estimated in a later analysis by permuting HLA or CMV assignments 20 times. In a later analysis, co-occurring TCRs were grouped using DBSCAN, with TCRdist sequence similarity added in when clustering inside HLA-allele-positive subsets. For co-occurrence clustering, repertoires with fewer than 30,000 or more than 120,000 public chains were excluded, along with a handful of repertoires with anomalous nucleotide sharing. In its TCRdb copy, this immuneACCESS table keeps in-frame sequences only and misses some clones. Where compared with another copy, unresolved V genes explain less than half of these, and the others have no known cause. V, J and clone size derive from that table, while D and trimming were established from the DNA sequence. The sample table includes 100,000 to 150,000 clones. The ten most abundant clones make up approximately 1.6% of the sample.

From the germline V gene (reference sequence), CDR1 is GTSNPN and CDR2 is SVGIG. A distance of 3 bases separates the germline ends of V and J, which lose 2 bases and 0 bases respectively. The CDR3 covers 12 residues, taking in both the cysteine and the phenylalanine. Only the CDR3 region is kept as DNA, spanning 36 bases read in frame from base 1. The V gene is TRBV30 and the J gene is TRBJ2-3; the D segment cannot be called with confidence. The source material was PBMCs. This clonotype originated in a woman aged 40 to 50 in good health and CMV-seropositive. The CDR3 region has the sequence CAWSPSTDTQYF. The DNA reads TGTGCCTGGAGTCCAAGCACAGATACGCAGTATTTT. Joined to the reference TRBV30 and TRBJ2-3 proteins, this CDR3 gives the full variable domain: SQTIHQWPATLVQPVGSPLSLECTVEGTSNPNLYWYRQAAGRGLQLLFYSVGIGQISSEVPQNLSASRPQDRQFILSSKKLLLSDSGFYLCAWSPSTDTQYFGPGTRLTVL.